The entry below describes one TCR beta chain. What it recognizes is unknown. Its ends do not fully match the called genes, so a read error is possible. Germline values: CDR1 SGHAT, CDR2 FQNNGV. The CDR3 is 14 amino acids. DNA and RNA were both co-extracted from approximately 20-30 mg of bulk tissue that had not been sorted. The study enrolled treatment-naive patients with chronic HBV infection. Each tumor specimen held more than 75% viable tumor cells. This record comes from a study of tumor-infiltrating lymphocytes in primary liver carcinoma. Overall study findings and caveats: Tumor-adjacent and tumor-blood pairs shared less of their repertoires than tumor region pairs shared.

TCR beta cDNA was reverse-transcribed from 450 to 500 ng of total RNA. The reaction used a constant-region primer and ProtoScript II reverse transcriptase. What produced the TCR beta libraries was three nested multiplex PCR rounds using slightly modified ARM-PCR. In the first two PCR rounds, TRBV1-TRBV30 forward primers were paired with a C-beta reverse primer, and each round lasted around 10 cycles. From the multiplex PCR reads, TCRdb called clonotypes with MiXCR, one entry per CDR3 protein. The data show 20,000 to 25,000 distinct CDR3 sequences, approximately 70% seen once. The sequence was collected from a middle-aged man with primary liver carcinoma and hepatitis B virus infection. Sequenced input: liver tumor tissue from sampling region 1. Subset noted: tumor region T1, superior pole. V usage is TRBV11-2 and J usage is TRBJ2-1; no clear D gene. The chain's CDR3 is CASSLCQLVSKQFF. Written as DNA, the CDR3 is TGTGCCAGCAGTTTATGCCAGCTAGTTAGTAAGCAATTCTTC. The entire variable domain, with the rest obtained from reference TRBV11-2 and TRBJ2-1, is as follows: EAGVAQSPRYKIIEKRQSVAFWCNPISGHATLYWYQQILGQGPKLLIQFQNNGVVDDSQLPKDRFSAERLKGVDSTLKIQPAKLEDSAVYLCASSLCQLVSKQFFGPGTRLTVL.